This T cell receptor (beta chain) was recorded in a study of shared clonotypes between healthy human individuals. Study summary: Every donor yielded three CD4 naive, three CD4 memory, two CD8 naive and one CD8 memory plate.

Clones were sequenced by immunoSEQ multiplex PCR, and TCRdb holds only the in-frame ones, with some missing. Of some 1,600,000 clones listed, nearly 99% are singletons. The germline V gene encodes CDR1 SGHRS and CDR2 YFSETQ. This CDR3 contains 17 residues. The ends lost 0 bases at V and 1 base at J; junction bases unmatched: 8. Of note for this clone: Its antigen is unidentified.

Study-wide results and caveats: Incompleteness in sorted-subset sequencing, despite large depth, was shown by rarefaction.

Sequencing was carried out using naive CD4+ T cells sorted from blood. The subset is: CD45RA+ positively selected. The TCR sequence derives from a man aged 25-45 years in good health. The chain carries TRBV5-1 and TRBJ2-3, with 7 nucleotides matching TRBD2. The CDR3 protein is CASSLDILATGTDTQYF. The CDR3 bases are TGCGCCAGCAGCTTGGATATACTAGCGACGGGCACAGATACGCAGTATTTT. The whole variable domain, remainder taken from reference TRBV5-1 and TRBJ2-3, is KAGVTQTPRYLIKTRGQQVTLSCSPISGHRSVSWYQQTPGQGLQFLFEYFSETQRNKGNFPGRFSGRQFSNSRSEMNVSTLELGDSALYLCASSLDILATGTDTQYFGPGTRLTVL.